The 30 T cell receptor beta chains below all came from one sample that was sequenced in a study of circulating and synovial CD4+ cells in juvenile arthritis. Generated by immunoSEQ multiplex PCR, the TCRdb table keeps only in-frame clones and is missing some. The sample has 25,000 to 35,000 clones, 85% to 95% seen once. Input material: CD4+ T cells from blood. The receptors were sampled from a human donor with juvenile idiopathic arthritis.

The genes are TRBV19 and TRBJ2-5, with unresolved D. CDR1 is LNHDA, CDR2 SQIVND, per germline (reference sequence). The CDR3 covers 11 residues. Deletions cut 10 bases from V and 4 bases from J, with 10 bases between. The CDR3 DNA reads TGTGCCACCTCCTCCCGAGAGACCCAGTACTTC. This codes for CATSSRETQYF.

Worth noting for this clone: A read error may produce the germline difference seen at one junction end. This chain uses TRBV28 with TRBJ1-4, with TRBD1 matching over 10 bases. The CDR3 covers 12 residues. Germline V gives CDR1 MDHEN, CDR2 SYDVKM. CDR3 coding DNA: TGTGCCAGCAGTCCGGAGACAGGGGGCCGGATTTTT. It codes for CASSPETGGRIF.

The V and J genes are TRBV5-5 and TRBJ2-5; no reliable D call. The germline V gene encodes CDR1 SGHKS and CDR2 YYEKEE (reference sequence). Between the trimmed V and J ends, which lost 2 bases and 5 bases, there was a span of 7 bases. This CDR3 has 12 residues. The CDR3 loop is CASSFSSETQYF. In DNA form, the CDR3 reads TGTGCCAGCAGCTTTAGTTCCGAGACCCAGTACTTC.

This clone has only one observation. The chain joins TRBV19 to TRBJ1-2; TRBD1 matches 7 bases. Germline CDR1 reads LNHDA; CDR2 reads SQIVND (reference sequence). The CDR3 consists of 17 residues. With V trimmed by 10 bases and J by 6 bases, 23 bases remained unmatched. CDR3 nucleotide sequence: TGTGCCACCACTATGTCTCTACAGGGGTCGAGGAGCGATGGCTACACCTTC. Translated, it gives CATTMSLQGSRSDGYTF.

The chain recombines TRBV19 with TRBJ1-5; 9 bases match TRBD1. Unmatched junction bases numbered 11, after V lost 5 bases and J lost 6 bases. CDR3 length: 16 residues. Germline CDR1 is LNHDA and CDR2 is SQIVND (reference sequence). CDR3 nucleotides: TGTGCCAGTAGTCCCATAACCGGACAGGGGAGTCAGCCCCAGCATTTT. This translates into CASSPITGQGSQPQHF.

The genes are TRBV5-6 and TRBJ2-5, with D possibly matching TRBD1 (5 bases). The germline CDR1 and CDR2 sequences are SGHDT and YYEEEE. There are 13 residues in the CDR3. The V end was cut by 5 bases, the J end by 5 bases, with 13 bases between. CDR3 sequence reads: CASRGRPGETQYF. CDR3 DNA sequence: TGTGCCAGCAGAGGCCGCCCAGGGGAGACCCAGTACTTC.

V gene TRBV7-2 combines with J gene TRBJ2-7; D is perhaps TRBD1 (6 bases). The CDR3 length is 17 residues. Germline V gene lookup returns CDR1 SGHTA and CDR2 FQGNSA. V was clipped by 2 bases and J by 4 bases, with 21 bases between them. In nucleotides, the CDR3 is TGTGCCAGCAGCTTAAAGGAAGGGGGAGTGGTGAAATACGAGCAGTACTTC. Protein sequence: CASSLKEGGVVKYEQYF. Based on the CDR3 plus reference TRBV7-2 and TRBJ2-7, the full variable domain is GAGVSQSPSNKVTEKGKDVELRCDPISGHTALYWYRQSLGQGLEFLIYFQGNSAPDKSGLPSDRFSAERTGGSVSTLTIQRTQQEDSAVYLCASSLKEGGVVKYEQYFGPGTRLTVT.

The chain joins TRBV6-5 to TRBJ1-5; tentatively, D is TRBD1 (5 bases). Trimming removed 6 bases at V and 6 bases at J, with 15 bases between. Germline values: CDR1 MNHEY, CDR2 SVGAGI. This CDR3 region has 14 residues. CDR3 coding DNA: TGTGCCAGCAGAACGAACAGGCGGGGTCAGCCCCAGCATTTT. This sequence encodes CASRTNRRGQPQHF.

This clone has a single count. CDR3 bases: TGTGCCAGTAGTATGGGGGCCTGGGGCTACACCTTC. Its protein is CASSMGAWGYTF. This chain uses TRBV19 with TRBJ1-2, with TRBD1 as a possible D gene (6 bases). The length of the CDR3 is 12 residues. The germline V and J ends were trimmed by 3 bases and 8 bases, with 10 bases remaining between them. Germline CDR1 reads LNHDA; CDR2 reads SQIVND (reference sequence).

The chain links TRBV7-3 to TRBJ2-4, with D perhaps matching TRBD2 (6 bases). This CDR3 comprises 18 residues. The germline CDR1 and CDR2 sequences are SGHTA and FQGTGA. Trimming removed 7 bases from V and 12 bases from J, with 34 bases in between. The CDR3 spells CASKSSRREGPGRRGQYF. Here the CDR3 DNA reads TGTGCCAGCAAAAGCTCTCGGAGGGAAGGGCCGGGGCGGAGAGGTCAGTACTTC.

The genes are TRBV7-2 and TRBJ1-5; D not resolved. This CDR3 spans 14 amino acids. V lost 2 bases and J lost 4, with 9 bases in between. Germline CDR1 SGHTA, CDR2 FQGNSA. The CDR3 bases are TGTGCCAGCAGCTTACTAGGCCCGAATCAGCCCCAGCATTTT. Its translation: CASSLLGPNQPQHF.

This clone was seen a handful of times. The chain recombines TRBV28 with TRBJ1-5; D perhaps matches TRBD1 (5 bases). Germline V gives CDR1 MDHEN, CDR2 SYDVKM. V lost 3 bases, J lost 1 base, and 7 bases lay in between. This CDR3 is built from 14 residues. In nucleotides, the CDR3 is TGTGCCAGCAGTTTTGGGGGGAGCAATCAGCCCCAGCATTTT. Residues: CASSFGGSNQPQHF.

The chain has TRBV30 and TRBJ1-4; the match to TRBD1 covers 8 bases. V trimming: 5 bases; J trimming: 7 bases; junction bases outside the gene matches: 3. CDR1 and CDR2 from the germline V gene are GTSNPN and SVGIG (reference sequence). This CDR3 is built from 12 residues. CDR3 DNA sequence: TGTGCCTGGGCGGGGACAGGTGAAAAACTGTTTTTT. Translation: CAWAGTGEKLFF.

The rearrangement links TRBV7-9 to TRBJ2-2; D not certain. V was trimmed by 3 bases and J by 5 bases, leaving 4 bases between them. Germline assignment: CDR1 SEHNR and CDR2 FQNEAQ (reference sequence). CDR3 size: 12 residues. CDR3 DNA: TGTGCCAGCAGCTTCAATACCGGGGAGCTGTTTTTT. Protein product: CASSFNTGELFF.

CDR3 sequence: CAWRPDGAYHQETQYF. The CDR3 DNA is TGTGCCTGGAGGCCTGACGGAGCCTATCACCAAGAGACCCAGTACTTC. The gene calls are TRBV30 and TRBJ2-5; D gene unclear. Per germline, CDR1 GTSNPN and CDR2 SVGIG (reference sequence). This CDR3 contains 16 residues. V shed 3 bases and J shed 0 bases, with 17 bases lying between them.

J is TRBJ2-6 and V is TRBV5-6; unclear D gene. CDR1 is SGHDT and CDR2 is YYEEEE in the germline V gene. This CDR3 is 16 amino acids long. V lost 0 bases, J lost 0 bases, and 7 bases lay in between. CDR3 nucleotide sequence: TGTGCCAGCAGCTTGGCTCTTATCTCTGGGGCCAACGTCCTGACTTTC. It yields the protein CASSLALISGANVLTF.

The V call is TRBV6-1, the J call TRBJ2-5, with D hard to call. Germline V gene data show CDR1 as MNHNS and CDR2 as SASEGT. Trimming removed 9 bases at V and 5 bases at J, with 22 bases between. This CDR3 contains 15 residues. Written as DNA, the CDR3 is TGTGCCAGTGTACTTGGGCAGCCAGTTTACGAGACCCAGTACTTC. Its protein product is CASVLGQPVYETQYF.

The rearrangement links TRBV6-1 to TRBJ2-1; TRBD2 aligns across 7 bases. Germline CDR1 and CDR2: MNHNS and SASEGT. The CDR3 is 15 residues long. Germline trimming cut 1 base from V and 6 bases from J; bases unmatched to any gene: 6. CDR3 nucleotide sequence: TGTGCCAGCAGTGAAGTGGGGCTAGCGGCCAATGAGCAGTTCTTC. It yields the protein CASSEVGLAANEQFF.

The chain employs TRBV7-8 and TRBJ1-1; D is unresolved. The CDR3 runs 13 residues. Per the germline V gene, CDR1 is SGHVS and CDR2 is FQNEAQ. V was cut by 5 bases and J by 4 bases, with 11 bases left in between. CDR3 nucleotides: TGTGCCAGCAGCATTGATCGTAGCACTGAAGCTTTCTTT. Protein sequence: CASSIDRSTEAFF.

The rearrangement links TRBV6-1 to TRBJ2-5; TRBD2 aligns across 7 bases. The germline gives CDR1 MNHNS, CDR2 SASEGT. V dropped 1 base and J dropped 8; count of bases not matched to a gene: 13. This CDR3 has 16 amino acids. This CDR3 is CASSEVVGGPLGTQYF. CDR3 nucleotides: TGTGCCAGCAGTGAAGTCGTGGGAGGGCCGCTAGGTACCCAGTACTTC.

The genes are TRBV29-1 and TRBJ2-2; D unclear. Trimming removed 5 bases from V and 5 bases from J, with 18 bases in between. CDR1 and CDR2 (germline): SQVTM, ANQGSEA. CDR3 length equals 15 residues. The CDR3 loop is CSVREGLARTGELFF. The CDR3 DNA sequence: TGCAGCGTTAGAGAAGGCCTCGCGAGGACCGGGGAGCTGTTTTTT.

This clone appeared once. The chain uses TRBV28 and TRBJ1-2; D may be TRBD1 (5 bases). CDR1 and CDR2 from the germline V gene are MDHEN and SYDVKM. The CDR3 is 15 amino acids. The V gene lost 2 bases and the J gene lost 7 bases, with 17 bases spanning the gap. CDR3 sequence reads: CASSLGWQGGGGYTF. The CDR3 nucleotides read TGTGCCAGCAGTTTAGGTTGGCAGGGAGGTGGTGGCTACACCTTC.

The rearrangement uses TRBV7-2 and TRBJ1-1; 7 bases are shared with TRBD1. Germline loops: CDR1 SGHTA, CDR2 FQGNSA. The CDR3 is made up of 14 amino acids. Trimming cost V 3 bases and J 5 bases; bases outside gene matches: 6. CDR3 nucleotide sequence: TGTGCCAGCAGCTTCAAGGGGGCGAGTACTGAAGCTTTCTTT. As protein: CASSFKGASTEAFF.

This chain connects TRBV18 to TRBJ2-1; 9 nucleotides agree with TRBD2. Germline CDR1 and CDR2: KGHSH and LQKENI. J gave up 1 base and V 6 bases, and 4 bases lay outside the gene matches. The CDR3 length is 15 residues. The DNA for the CDR3 is TGTGCCAGCTCTAGCGGGGGAAAATCCTACAATGAGCAGTTCTTC. As protein: CASSSGGKSYNEQFF.

The chain links TRBV5-8 to TRBJ1-2; the D gene is possibly TRBD1 (5 bases). V was clipped by 3 bases and J by 4 bases, with 16 bases between them. The CDR3 consists of 15 residues. Germline CDR1 and CDR2: SGHTS and YDEGEE. The DNA for the CDR3 is TGTGCCAGCAGCTCCAGGTCCGGGGACTCCTATGGCTACACCTTC. This gives the protein CASSSRSGDSYGYTF.

This chain joins TRBV19 and TRBJ1-6; D is perhaps TRBD1 (5 bases). The CDR3 contains 13 residues. Trimming pared 1 base from V and 8 bases from J, leaving 6 bases between. In germline, CDR1 is LNHDA, CDR2 SQIVND (reference sequence). The CDR3 reads CASSIVGDSPLHF. The CDR3, as DNA: TGTGCCAGTAGTATAGTAGGGGATTCACCCCTCCACTTT. The full variable domain, its missing parts supplied by reference TRBV19 and TRBJ1-6, is DGGITQSPKYLFRKEGQNVTLSCEQNLNHDAMYWYRQDPGQGLRLIYYSQIVNDFQKGDIAEGYSVSREKKESFPLTVTSAQKNPTAFYLCASSIVGDSPLHFGNGTRLTVT.

The rearrangement uses TRBV4-2 and TRBJ2-7; 7 nucleotides align to TRBD2. The CDR3 length is 14 residues. V trimming: 1 base; J trimming: 6 bases; junction bases outside the gene matches: 6. Germline CDR1 LGHNA, CDR2 YNFKEQ. CDR3 nucleotides: TGTGCCAGCAGCCAAGTAGGAGTAGCGGGCGAGCAGTACTTC. Translated, it gives CASSQVGVAGEQYF.

This chain joins TRBV13 and TRBJ1-2; 7 nucleotides match TRBD1. This CDR3 has 14 amino acids. V shed 5 bases, J shed 8 bases, and the junction held 11 bases outside the gene matches. Germline loops: CDR1 PRHDT, CDR2 FYEKMQ (reference sequence). As DNA, the CDR3 is TGTGCCAGCAGCCTCCGTGCAGGGGGAGTAGGCTACACCTTC. Its protein is CASSLRAGGVGYTF.

The V gene is TRBV6-8, the J gene TRBJ2-2, with TRBD2 matching 7 bases. Germline CDR1 is MNHGY and CDR2 is SAAAGT. CDR3 length: 17 residues. DNA of the CDR3: TGTCCCGCTCGGGTATATGGCGGGAGAGAATCGACCGGGGAGCTGTTTTTT. Translation gives CPARVYGGRESTGELFF.

The rearrangement joins TRBV11-2 to TRBJ1-1, with D unclear. V lost 1 base, J lost 4 bases, and 13 bases lay in between. The CDR3 length is 15 residues. Germline V gene sequence: CDR1 SGHAT, CDR2 FQNNGV. Here the CDR3 reads CASSLVAEVGTEAFF. The CDR3 DNA sequence: TGTGCCAGCAGCTTAGTTGCGGAAGTAGGCACTGAAGCTTTCTTT. The whole variable domain, filled in from reference TRBV11-2 and TRBJ1-1, reads EAGVAQSPRYKIIEKRQSVAFWCNPISGHATLYWYQQILGQGPKLLIQFQNNGVVDDSQLPKDRFSAERLKGVDSTLKIQPAKLEDSAVYLCASSLVAEVGTEAFFGQGTRLTVV.